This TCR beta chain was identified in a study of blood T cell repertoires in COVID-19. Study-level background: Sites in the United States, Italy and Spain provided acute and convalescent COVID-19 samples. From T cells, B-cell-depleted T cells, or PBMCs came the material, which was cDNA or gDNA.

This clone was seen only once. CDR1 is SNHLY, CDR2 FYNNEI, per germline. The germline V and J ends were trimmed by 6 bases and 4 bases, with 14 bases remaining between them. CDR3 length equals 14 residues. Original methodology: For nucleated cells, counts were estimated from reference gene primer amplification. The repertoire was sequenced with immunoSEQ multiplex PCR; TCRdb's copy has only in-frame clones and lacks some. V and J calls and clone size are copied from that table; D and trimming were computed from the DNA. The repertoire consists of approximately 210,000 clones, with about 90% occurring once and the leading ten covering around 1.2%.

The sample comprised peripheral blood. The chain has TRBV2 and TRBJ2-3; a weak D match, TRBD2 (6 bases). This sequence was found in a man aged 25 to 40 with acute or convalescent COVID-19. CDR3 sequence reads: CASRGGRPADTQYF. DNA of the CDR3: TGTGCCAGCAGGGGGGGACGCCCGGCAGATACGCAGTATTTT.